Presented here are 10 T cell receptor beta chains from one specimen sequenced in a study of blood T cell repertoires in COVID-19. Sequenced by immunoSEQ multiplex PCR; TCRdb stores in-frame clones only, minus some. The sample yields more than 250,000 clones, approximately 88% seen once. Sequenced: peripheral blood. The receptors derive from a man between 18 and 29 years old who had recovered from COVID-19.

This chain connects TRBV12-3 or TRBV12-4 to TRBJ2-2; 7 nucleotides line up with TRBD1. This CDR3 contains 13 residues. Unmatched junction bases numbered 4, after V lost 10 bases and J lost 2 bases. The CDR3 DNA sequence: TGTGCCACCAGGACAGGCAACACCGGGGAGCTGTTTTTT. The encoded protein is CATRTGNTGELFF.

V and J are TRBV18 and TRBJ2-1; 11 nucleotides line up with TRBD1. CDR1 and CDR2 from the germline V gene are KGHSH and LQKENI. After removal of 5 bases from V and 5 bases from J, the junction contained 8 bases not matched to a gene. This CDR3 contains 16 residues. CDR3 nucleotides: TGTGCCAGCTCATCCCGCGCGGGACAGGGGGACAATGAGCAGTTCTTC. The encoded protein is CASSSRAGQGDNEQFF. Combining the CDR3 with reference TRBV18 and TRBJ2-1 gives the whole variable domain NAGVMQNPRHLVRRRGQEARLRCSPMKGHSHVYWYRQLPEEGLKFMVYLQKENIIDESGMPKERFSAEFPKEGPSILRIQQVVRGDSAAYFCASSSRAGQGDNEQFFGPGTRLTVL.

The gene calls are TRBV4-1 and TRBJ1-2; a possible D gene is TRBD1 (5 bases). Trimming cost V 0 bases and J 8 bases, with 16 bases left between them. Germline-derived CDR1 and CDR2 are MGHRA and YSYEKL. CDR3 length: 15 amino acids. The CDR3 region is CASSQDNPTAGGYTF. The CDR3 DNA reads as TGCGCCAGCAGCCAAGACAACCCGACAGCTGGGGGCTACACCTTC.

This chain links TRBV19 with TRBJ2-1, with TRBD1 matching 10 bases. Germline lookup yields CDR1 LNHDA and CDR2 SQIVND (reference sequence). V was clipped by 3 bases and J by 5 bases; unmatched bases: 10. The CDR3 totals 17 residues. Written as DNA, the CDR3 is TGTGCCAGTAGTATTAGTACAGGACAGGGGGGGAACAATGAGCAGTTCTTC. Translation gives CASSISTGQGGNNEQFF.

The chain carries TRBV27 and TRBJ2-4, with 7 bases that match TRBD1. Germline CDR1 is MNHEY and CDR2 is SMNVEV (reference sequence). V lost 5 bases to trimming and J lost 7 bases; unmatched junction nucleotides: 8. The CDR3 consists of 14 residues. CDR3 residues: CASSPTPGQNIQYF. Here the CDR3 DNA reads TGTGCCAGCAGTCCCACTCCGGGACAGAACATTCAGTACTTC.

The CDR3 region is CASSRKKGEGRVNTEAFF. DNA of the CDR3: TGTGCCAGCAGCCGTAAAAAGGGGGAGGGGAGGGTGAACACTGAAGCTTTCTTT. The gene calls are TRBV14 and TRBJ1-1; a possible D gene is TRBD1 (6 bases). The CDR3 has 18 residues. V lost 4 bases and J lost 0, with 21 bases in between. Germline values: CDR1 SGHDN, CDR2 FVKESK.

V and J are TRBV4-1 and TRBJ2-3; 8 positions match TRBD2. V was pared by 4 bases and J by 2 bases, with 8 bases of the junction left unmatched. The CDR3 spans 16 residues. The germline V gene has CDR1 MGHRA and CDR2 YSYEKL. CDR3 protein: CASSPGAGVATDTQYF. The CDR3 coding sequence is TGCGCCAGCAGCCCCGGAGCGGGGGTTGCCACAGATACGCAGTATTTT.

The chain uses TRBV20-1 and TRBJ2-7, with 8 bases matching TRBD1. With 3 bases clipped from V and 0 bases from J, the junction kept 7 bases outside the gene matches. The CDR3 contains 15 residues. Germline V gene sequence: CDR1 DFQATT, CDR2 SNEGSKA (reference sequence). CDR3 sequence reads: CSASDLGQASYEQYF. The DNA of the CDR3 is TGCAGTGCTAGTGATCTGGGACAGGCCTCCTACGAGCAGTACTTC.

This sequence joins TRBV6-6 and TRBJ1-2; no definite D call. The CDR3 length is 13 residues. CDR1 and CDR2 (germline): MNHNY, SVGAGI (reference sequence). Trimming pared 7 bases from V and 3 bases from J, leaving 12 bases between. The DNA for the CDR3 is TGTGCCAGCACTTCGAGGATGTACTATGGCTACACCTTC. This gives the protein CASTSRMYYGYTF.

The CDR3: CSAYSTDTQYF. The CDR3 coding sequence is TGCAGTGCGTATAGCACAGATACGCAGTATTTT. This rearrangement joins TRBV20-1 to TRBJ2-3; D not resolved. The germline CDR1 and CDR2 sequences are DFQATT and SNEGSKA (reference sequence). The CDR3 consists of 11 residues. Trimming removed 6 bases at V and 0 bases at J, with 4 bases between.